Listed below are T cell receptor beta chains from one sample, sequenced in a study of T-cell reconstitution after alpha-beta-depleted transplantation in children. TCRdb used MiXCR to reprocess the PCR reads, holding one entry per CDR3 protein. The sample yields some 300,000 distinct CDR3 sequences, roughly 8.2% seen once. Material: peripheral blood, obtained 360 days after TCRalphabeta/CD19-depleted stem cell transplant. Receptor source: a female patient aged 2-9 years who had a stem cell transplant for Fanconi anemia, so the T cells may come from the graft donor. The CDR3 runs from the conserved cysteine through the conserved F or W. The D gene is left open where the match is weak. The size of a clone is reported for some rows only, either as once, few or many, or as a class for expanded clones.

cdr3_length: 14; v_call: TRBV11-2; clone_size: many; d_call: -; j_call: TRBJ1-2; cdr3_aa: CASSLDRGNYGYTF; cdr3_nt: TGTGCCAGCAGCTTAGACAGGGGTAACTATGGCTACACCTTC
cdr3_length: 16; v_call: TRBV15; clone_size: -; d_call: TRBD2; j_call: TRBJ2-2; cdr3_aa: CATSPRTSGSGGELFF; cdr3_nt: TGTGCCACCAGCCCGCGCACCAGCGGGAGTGGCGGGGAGCTGTTTTTT
cdr3_length: 13; v_call: TRBV27; clone_size: many; d_call: -; j_call: TRBJ2-4; cdr3_aa: CASSLGAKGIQYF; cdr3_nt: TGTGCCAGCAGTTTGGGAGCCAAGGGCATTCAGTACTTC
cdr3_length: 18; v_call: TRBV28; clone_size: many; d_call: -; j_call: TRBJ1-6; cdr3_aa: CASSLFGPFSSYNSPLHF; cdr3_nt: TGTGCCAGCAGTTTATTCGGCCCCTTTAGCTCCTATAATTCACCCCTCCACTTT
cdr3_length: 15; v_call: TRBV5-1; clone_size: -; d_call: TRBD2; j_call: TRBJ2-5; cdr3_aa: CASSFQRGGPETQYF; cdr3_nt: TGCGCCAGCAGCTTCCAGCGGGGGGGCCCTGAGACCCAGTACTTC
cdr3_length: 13; v_call: TRBV27; clone_size: -; d_call: TRBD2; j_call: TRBJ2-5; cdr3_aa: CVSSLAGEETQYF; cdr3_nt: TGTGTCAGCAGTTTAGCGGGAGAAGAGACCCAGTACTTC
cdr3_length: 20; v_call: TRBV6-2/TRBV6-3; clone_size: few; d_call: -; j_call: TRBJ1-1; cdr3_aa: CASSSPTGGQGSRVVTEAFF; cdr3_nt: TGTGCCAGCAGTTCCCCCACCGGTGGTCAGGGGTCTCGAGTCGTTACTGAAGCTTTCTTT
cdr3_length: 12; v_call: TRBV28; clone_size: few; d_call: -; j_call: TRBJ2-7; cdr3_aa: CASRDHSYEQYF; cdr3_nt: TGTGCCAGCAGGGATCACTCCTACGAGCAGTACTTC
cdr3_length: 17; v_call: TRBV5-1; clone_size: few; d_call: TRBD2; j_call: TRBJ2-6; cdr3_aa: CASSPLAGGSGANVLTF; cdr3_nt: TGCGCCAGCAGCCCTCTAGCGGGGGGCTCTGGGGCCAACGTCCTGACTTTC
cdr3_length: 16; v_call: TRBV10-3; clone_size: many; d_call: TRBD1; j_call: TRBJ2-2; cdr3_aa: CAISVTGGANTGELFF; cdr3_nt: TGTGCCATCAGCGTGACAGGGGGCGCGAACACCGGGGAGCTGTTTTTT
cdr3_length: 15; v_call: TRBV12-3/TRBV12-4; clone_size: many; d_call: TRBD2; j_call: TRBJ2-1; cdr3_aa: CASRVTSGSYNEQFF; cdr3_nt: TGTGCCAGCAGAGTCACTAGCGGGTCATACAATGAGCAGTTCTTC
cdr3_length: 15; v_call: TRBV20-1; clone_size: few; d_call: -; j_call: TRBJ2-2; cdr3_aa: CSARARAVGTGELFF; cdr3_nt: TGCAGTGCTAGGGCCAGGGCTGTTGGGACCGGGGAGCTGTTTTTT
cdr3_length: 15; v_call: TRBV29-1; clone_size: many; d_call: -; j_call: TRBJ2-7; cdr3_aa: CSVEGQGGASYEQYF; cdr3_nt: TGCAGCGTTGAAGGACAGGGAGGGGCCTCCTACGAGCAGTACTTC
cdr3_length: 11; v_call: TRBV12-3/TRBV12-4; clone_size: -; d_call: -; j_call: TRBJ2-5; cdr3_aa: CASSQNETQYF; cdr3_nt: TGTGCCAGCAGTCAAAATGAGACCCAGTACTTC
cdr3_length: 16; v_call: TRBV2; clone_size: -; d_call: -; j_call: TRBJ1-5; cdr3_aa: CASSGGQSYSNQPQHF; cdr3_nt: TGTGCCAGCAGTGGAGGCCAGTCTTATAGCAATCAGCCCCAGCATTTT
cdr3_length: 14; v_call: TRBV5-1; clone_size: many; d_call: -; j_call: TRBJ2-7; cdr3_aa: CASSFGRGNREQYF; cdr3_nt: TGCGCCAGCAGCTTTGGCAGGGGAAATCGCGAGCAGTACTTC
cdr3_length: 15; v_call: TRBV19; clone_size: -; d_call: TRBD2; j_call: TRBJ2-1; cdr3_aa: CASSISGGASDEQFF; cdr3_nt: TGTGCCAGTAGTATAAGCGGGGGGGCCAGTGATGAGCAGTTCTTC
cdr3_length: 12; v_call: TRBV7-2; clone_size: many; d_call: -; j_call: TRBJ2-5; cdr3_aa: CASSLARLALYF; cdr3_nt: TGTGCCAGCAGCTTAGCGAGATTAGCGTTGTACTTC
cdr3_length: 13; v_call: TRBV20-1; clone_size: many; d_call: -; j_call: TRBJ2-5; cdr3_aa: CSAKHSSGETQYF; cdr3_nt: TGCAGTGCTAAACACTCGAGCGGTGAGACCCAGTACTTC
cdr3_length: 13; v_call: TRBV29-1; clone_size: many; d_call: -; j_call: TRBJ2-2; cdr3_aa: CSVRYTNTGELFF; cdr3_nt: TGCAGCGTTCGATACACGAACACCGGGGAGCTGTTTTTT
cdr3_length: 14; v_call: TRBV7-9; clone_size: many; d_call: -; j_call: TRBJ2-5; cdr3_aa: CASSLANREETQYF; cdr3_nt: TGTGCCAGCAGCTTAGCGAACAGGGAAGAGACCCAGTACTTC
cdr3_length: 15; v_call: TRBV18; clone_size: few; d_call: -; j_call: TRBJ2-2; cdr3_aa: CASSVLDSATGELFF; cdr3_nt: TGTGCCAGCTCAGTGCTGGACAGCGCTACCGGGGAGCTGTTTTTT